The T cell receptor (beta chain) described here comes from a study of radiation and T cells in renal cell carcinoma. The study, taken as a whole, reports: From baseline, blood top tumor clonotypes peaked at 2 weeks post-radiation.

TCRdb keeps only in-frame clones here, not all; method: immunoSEQ multiplex PCR. The sample lists tens of thousands of clones; 80% to 90% were seen once. As for this clone: Its antigen is undetermined.

CDR1 is MGHRA, CDR2 YSYEKL, per germline. V lost 1 base and J lost 3, with 13 bases in between. This CDR3 is 15 amino acids long. As for time point: blood 2 weeks post-SBRT. Sample treatment: 15 Gy SBRT to primary tumor, nephrectomy 4 weeks later. Radiation-treated patients gave blood at baseline, week 2 and week 4. The rearrangement uses TRBV4-1 and TRBJ2-7; D perhaps matches TRBD1 (5 bases). The clonotype comes from a woman between 50 and 59 years old with renal cell carcinoma. The source material was blood, sampled from a patient whose treatment included radiotherapy and nephrectomy. The CDR3 sequence is CASSQGVTADYEQYF. The CDR3, as DNA: TGCGCCAGCAGCCAAGGAGTGACAGCCGACTACGAGCAGTACTTC.